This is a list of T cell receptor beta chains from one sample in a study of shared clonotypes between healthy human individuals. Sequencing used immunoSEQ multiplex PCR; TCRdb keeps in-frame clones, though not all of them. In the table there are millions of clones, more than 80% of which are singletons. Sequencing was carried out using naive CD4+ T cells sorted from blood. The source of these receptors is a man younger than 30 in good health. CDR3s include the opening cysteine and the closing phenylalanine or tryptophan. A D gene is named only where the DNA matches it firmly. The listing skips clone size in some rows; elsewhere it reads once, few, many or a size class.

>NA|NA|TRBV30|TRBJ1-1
CAWSVRTETRTFF
TGTGCCTGGAGTGTTCGGACAGAGACGAGAACCTTCTTT
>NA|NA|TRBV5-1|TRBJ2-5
CASSFRSPTQETQYF
TGCGCCAGCAGCTTCCGCAGCCCGACGCAAGAGACCCAGTACTTC
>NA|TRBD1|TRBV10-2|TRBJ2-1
CASGPQGAYNEQFF
TGCGCCAGCGGTCCCCAGGGGGCTTACAATGAGCAGTTCTTC
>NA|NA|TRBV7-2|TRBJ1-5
CASSFRAVENQPQHF
TGTGCCAGCAGCTTTCGGGCAGTAGAGAATCAGCCCCAGCATTTT
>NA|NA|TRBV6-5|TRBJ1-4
CASSRLGEGEKLFF
TGTGCCAGCAGTCGCCTGGGGGAGGGTGAAAAACTGTTTTTT
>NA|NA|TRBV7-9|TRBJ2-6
CASSPMDGFSGANVLTF
TGTGCCAGCAGCCCAATGGATGGGTTCTCTGGGGCCAACGTCCTGACTTTC
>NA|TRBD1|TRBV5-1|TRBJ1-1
CASSGDRGVLNTEAFF
TGCGCCAGCAGCGGGGACAGGGGGGTCCTGAACACTGAAGCTTTCTTT
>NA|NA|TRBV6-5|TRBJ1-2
CASRRTGKVYGYTF
TGTGCCAGCAGGCGAACAGGGAAGGTCTATGGCTACACCTTC
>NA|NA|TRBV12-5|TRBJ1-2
CASGSSGFLGYTF
TGTGCTAGTGGTTCCTCCGGGTTCCTTGGCTACACCTTC
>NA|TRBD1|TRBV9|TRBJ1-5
CASSATGYSNQPQHF
TGTGCCAGCAGCGCGACAGGGTATAGCAATCAGCCCCAGCATTTT
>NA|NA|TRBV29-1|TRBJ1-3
CSVGQVSGNTIYF
TGCAGCGTTGGACAGGTATCTGGAAACACCATATATTTT
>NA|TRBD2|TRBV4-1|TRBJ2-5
CASSLRLAGGETQYF
TGCGCCAGCAGCTTACGACTAGCGGGGGGCGAGACCCAGTACTTC
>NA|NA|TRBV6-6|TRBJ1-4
CASSYFGGANEKLFF
TGTGCCAGCAGTTATTTCGGGGGAGCTAATGAAAAACTGTTTTTT
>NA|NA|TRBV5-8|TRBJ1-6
CASSLVRGASSSYNSPLHF
TGTGCCAGCAGCTTGGTTCGGGGGGCCTCGAGCTCCTATAATTCACCCCTCCACTTT
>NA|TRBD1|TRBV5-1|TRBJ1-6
CASSPTGDANSPLHF
TGCGCCAGCAGCCCGACAGGGGATGCGAATTCACCCCTCCACTTT
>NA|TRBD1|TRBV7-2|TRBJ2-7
CASSSGTGAYEQYF
TGTGCCAGCAGCTCAGGGACAGGCGCCTACGAGCAGTACTTC
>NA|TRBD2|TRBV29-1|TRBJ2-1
CSVATSGRALGLHEQFF
TGCAGCGTTGCTACTAGCGGGAGGGCCCTTGGTCTACATGAGCAGTTCTTC
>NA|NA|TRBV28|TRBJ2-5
CASSRGVQETQYF
TGTGCCAGCAGTCGAGGGGTCCAAGAGACCCAGTACTTC
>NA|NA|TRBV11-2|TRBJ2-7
CASSLVPPTGGVSYEQYF
TGTGCCAGCAGCTTAGTTCCCCCCACAGGGGGGGTCTCCTACGAGCAGTACTTC
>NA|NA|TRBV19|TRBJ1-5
CASSRGGNQPQHF
TGTGCCAGTAGTCGTGGGGGCAATCAGCCCCAGCATTTT
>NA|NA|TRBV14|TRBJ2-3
CASSGVSAFPQYF
TGTGCCAGCAGCGGGGTTTCAGCCTTCCCGCAGTATTTT
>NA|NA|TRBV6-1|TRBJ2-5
CASSDWGLGPRYF
TGTGCCAGCAGTGATTGGGGATTAGGTCCAAGGTACTTC
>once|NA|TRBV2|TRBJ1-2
CASRLKTVYGYTF
TGTGCCAGCAGGCTGAAGACAGTCTATGGCTACACCTTC
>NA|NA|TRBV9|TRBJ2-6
CASSGAGGSGANVLTF
TGTGCCAGCAGCGGGGCCGGGGGCTCTGGGGCCAACGTCCTGACTTTC
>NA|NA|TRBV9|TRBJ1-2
CASSVASTLSYGYTF
TGTGCCAGCAGCGTAGCCTCCACCCTCTCCTATGGCTACACCTTC
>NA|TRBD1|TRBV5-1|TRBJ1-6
CASSRDRENSPLHF
TGCGCCAGCAGCCGGGACAGGGAAAATTCACCCCTCCACTTT